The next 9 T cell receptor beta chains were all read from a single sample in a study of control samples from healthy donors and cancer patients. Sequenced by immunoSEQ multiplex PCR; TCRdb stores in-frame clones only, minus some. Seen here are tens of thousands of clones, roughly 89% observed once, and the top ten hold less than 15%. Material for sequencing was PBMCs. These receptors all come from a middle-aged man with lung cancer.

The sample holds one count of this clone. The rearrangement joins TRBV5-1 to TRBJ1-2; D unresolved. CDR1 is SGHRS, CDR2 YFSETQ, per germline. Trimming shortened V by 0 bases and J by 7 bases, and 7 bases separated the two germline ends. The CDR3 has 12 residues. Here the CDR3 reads CASSLASGGYTF. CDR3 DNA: TGCGCCAGCAGCTTGGCGTCGGGTGGCTACACCTTC.

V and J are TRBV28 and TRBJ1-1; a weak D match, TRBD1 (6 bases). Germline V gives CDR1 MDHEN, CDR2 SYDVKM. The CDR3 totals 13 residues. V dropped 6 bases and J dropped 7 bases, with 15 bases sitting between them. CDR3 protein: CASSTQGQIEAFF. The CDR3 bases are TGTGCCAGCAGCACTCAAGGACAGATTGAAGCTTTCTTT. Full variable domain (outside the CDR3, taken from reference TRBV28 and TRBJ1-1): DVKVTQSSRYLVKRTGEKVFLECVQDMDHENMFWYRQDPGLGLRLIYFSYDVKMKEKGDIPEGYSVSREKKERFSLILESASTNQTSMYLCASSTQGQIEAFFGQGTRLTVV.

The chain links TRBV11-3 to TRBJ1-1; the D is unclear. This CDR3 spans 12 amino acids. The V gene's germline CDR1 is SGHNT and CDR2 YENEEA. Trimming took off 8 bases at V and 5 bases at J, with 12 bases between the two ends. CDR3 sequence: CASSGEGTEAFF. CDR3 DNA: TGTGCCAGCTCCGGGGAGGGAACTGAAGCTTTCTTT.

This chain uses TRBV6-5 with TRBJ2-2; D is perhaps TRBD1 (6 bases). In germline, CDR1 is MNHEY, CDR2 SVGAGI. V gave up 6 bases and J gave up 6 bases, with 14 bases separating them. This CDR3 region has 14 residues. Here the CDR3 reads CASRQTGYPGELFF. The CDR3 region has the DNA TGTGCCAGCAGGCAAACAGGGTACCCCGGGGAGCTGTTTTTT.

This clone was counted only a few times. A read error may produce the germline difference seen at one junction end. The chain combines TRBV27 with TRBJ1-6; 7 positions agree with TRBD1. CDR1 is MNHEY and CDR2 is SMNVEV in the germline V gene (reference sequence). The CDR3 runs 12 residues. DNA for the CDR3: TGTGCCAGCAGTACCGAGACAGGGAGGCTCTACTTT. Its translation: CASSTETGRLYF.

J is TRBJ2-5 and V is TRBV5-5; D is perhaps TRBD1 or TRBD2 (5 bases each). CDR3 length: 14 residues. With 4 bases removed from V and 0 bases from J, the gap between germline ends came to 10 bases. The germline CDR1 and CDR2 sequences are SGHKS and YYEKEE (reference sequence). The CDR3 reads CASSETGHQETQYF. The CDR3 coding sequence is TGTGCCAGCAGCGAGACGGGACACCAAGAGACCCAGTACTTC.

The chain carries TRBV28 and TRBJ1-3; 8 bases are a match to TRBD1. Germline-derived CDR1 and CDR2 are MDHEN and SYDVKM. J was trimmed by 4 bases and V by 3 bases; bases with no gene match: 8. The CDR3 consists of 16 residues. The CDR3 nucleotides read TGTGCCAGCAGTTTGCCGCAGGGGGCGATAGGAAACACCATATATTTT. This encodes CASSLPQGAIGNTIYF.

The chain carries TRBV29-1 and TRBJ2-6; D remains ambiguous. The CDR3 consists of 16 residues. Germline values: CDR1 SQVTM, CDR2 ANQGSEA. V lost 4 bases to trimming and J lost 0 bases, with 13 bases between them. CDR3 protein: CSVVQGISSGANVLTF. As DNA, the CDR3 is TGCAGCGTTGTACAAGGGATCAGCTCTGGGGCCAACGTCCTGACTTTC.

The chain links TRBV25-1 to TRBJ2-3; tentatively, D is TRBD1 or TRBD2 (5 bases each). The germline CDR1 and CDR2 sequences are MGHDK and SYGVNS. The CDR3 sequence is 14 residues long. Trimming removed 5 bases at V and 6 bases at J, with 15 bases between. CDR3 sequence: CASSHPTRGDTQYF. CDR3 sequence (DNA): TGTGCCAGCAGTCACCCTACTAGGGGTGATACGCAGTATTTT.